This T cell receptor beta chain was captured by sequencing in a study of blood T cell repertoires in COVID-19. Study details: T cells, B-cell-depleted T cells, or PBMCs provided the cDNA or gDNA that served as material.

Study processing details: Amplifying reference gene primers gave estimates of nucleated cell counts. Produced via immunoSEQ multiplex PCR; TCRdb's table is partial and in-frame only. V, J and clone size derive from that table, while D and trimming were established from the DNA sequence. The repertoire consists of 200,000 to 300,000 clones, with roughly 88% occurring once and the leading ten covering around 12%. The TCR sequence derives from a man at least 80 years old with acute or convalescent COVID-19. Source material: peripheral blood.

The CDR3 spells CASRPRGNTEAFF. CDR3 DNA sequence: TGTGCCAGCAGACCCAGGGGGAACACTGAAGCTTTCTTT. The V gene is TRBV6-5, the J gene TRBJ1-1; TRBD1 is a possible D gene (6 bases). The V gene's germline CDR1 is MNHEY and CDR2 SVGAGI. V was cut by 6 bases and J by 1 base, with 9 bases left in between. The CDR3 is made up of 13 amino acids.